The rows below give T cell receptor beta chains drawn from one sample of a study of beta chain features in type 1 diabetes. The table came from immunoSEQ multiplex PCR; TCRdb's copy has only in-frame clones and leaves some out. In the table there are over 700,000 clones, under 20% of which are singletons. The sequenced sample was naive CD4+ T cells from blood. The receptors originated from a young woman in good health. The CDR3 runs from the conserved cysteine through the conserved F or W. A D gene is named only where the DNA matches it firmly. Expanded clones are given a class, and other clones once, few, many or no size at all.

j_call	v_call	clone_size	d_call	cdr3_nt	cdr3_aa
TRBJ2-5	TRBV14	many	TRBD1	TGTGCCAGCAGCCGTGGACAGGGAGAGACCCAGTACTTC	CASSRGQGETQYF
TRBJ2-1	TRBV29-1	.	.	TGCAGCGTTGCGGATGTGGGGAATGAGCAGTTCTTC	CSVADVGNEQFF
TRBJ1-5	TRBV27	few	.	TGTGCCAGCAGTTTATTCGCCCCAGAAAATCAGCCCCAGCATTTT	CASSLFAPENQPQHF
TRBJ2-4	TRBV2	many	TRBD1	TGTGCCTCTCGGGACAGGGGCAACATTCAGTACTTC	CASRDRGNIQYF
TRBJ2-1	TRBV2	.	.	TGTGCCAGCAGTGAAGCGCTATACCCGCGGGAAGATGAGCAGTTCTTC	CASSEALYPREDEQFF
TRBJ2-2	TRBV18	.	TRBD1	TGTGCCAGCTCACCCCCAGGGGGCAACACCGGGGAGCTGTTTTTT	CASSPPGGNTGELFF
TRBJ1-3	TRBV7-2	.	.	TGTGCCAGCCGGGGGCCTGGAAACACCATATATTTT	CASRGPGNTIYF
TRBJ2-3	TRBV29-1	few	.	TGCAGCGTTGAAGATAAGACAGATACGCAGTATTTT	CSVEDKTDTQYF
TRBJ1-2	TRBV19	few	.	TGTGCCAGTAGCGGGGCAGGTTTTAACTATGGCTACACCTTC	CASSGAGFNYGYTF
TRBJ2-4	TRBV7-2	few	TRBD1	TGCGCCAGCAGCCAAGGAACCGGACAGGGGGTAAAGAACATTCAGTACTTC	CASSQGTGQGVKNIQYF
TRBJ1-4	TRBV9	few	.	TGTGCCAGCGGGCCCGGGATATCAACTAATGAAAAACTGTTTTTT	CASGPGISTNEKLFF
TRBJ2-1	TRBV5-1	.	.	TGCGCCAGCAGCTTGACCTACACCCTCGAGGGGAAGGAGCAGTTCTTC	CASSLTYTLEGKEQFF
TRBJ2-1	TRBV5-1	.	.	TGCGCCAGCAGCTTCGAGGGGAATGAGCAGTTCTTC	CASSFEGNEQFF
TRBJ2-7	TRBV28	few	TRBD2	TGTGCCAGCACTACTAGCGGGAATTACTACGAGCAGTACTTC	CASTTSGNYYEQYF
TRBJ2-3	TRBV7-9	few	.	TGTGCCAGCAGCATAGAGACAGATACGCAGTATTTT	CASSIETDTQYF
TRBJ2-1	TRBV5-1	few	TRBD2	TGCGCCAGCAGCTTCTGGCTAGCGGGTGACAATGAGCAGTTCTTC	CASSFWLAGDNEQFF
TRBJ2-7	TRBV18	few	.	TGTGCCAGCTCAAGTGCAGGGGTCACCTACGAGCAGTACTTC	CASSSAGVTYEQYF
TRBJ2-3	TRBV6-6	.	.	TGTGCCAGCAGACCTCGAGGCAAAAATACGCAGTATTTT	CASRPRGKNTQYF
TRBJ1-2	TRBV27	.	TRBD1	TGTGCCAGCAGTAGACAGGGACTATATGGCTACACCTTC	CASSRQGLYGYTF
TRBJ1-3	TRBV28	few	.	TGTGCCAGCAGTGATGGGGGGACTGGAAACACCATATATTTT	CASSDGGTGNTIYF
TRBJ2-1	TRBV5-1	few	TRBD2	TGCGCCAGCAGCTCTCTAAGCGGGACTAGCGGACGTGAGCAGTTCTTC	CASSSLSGTSGREQFF
TRBJ1-1	TRBV21-1	few	.	TGTGCCAGCAGCAAAGGGGGCAGGAGGTTGGGCTACGCTGAAGCTTTCTTT	CASSKGGRRLGYAEAFF
TRBJ2-1	TRBV7-2	few	TRBD2	TGTGCCAGCAGCCCGCAGGCGGGGCGGGAGGAGAATGAGCAGTTCTTC	CASSPQAGREENEQFF
TRBJ1-4	TRBV7-9	few	.	TGTGCCGCAGGGCGTCTGAGTGAAAAACTGTTTTTT	CAAGRLSEKLFF
TRBJ2-7	TRBV4-3	few	.	TGCGCCAGCAGCCCCCGCGTTGGGGGCTCCTACGAGCAGTACTTC	CASSPRVGGSYEQYF
TRBJ2-5	TRBV4-3	few	TRBD2	TGCGCCAGCAGCCAAGGGGCGGGACTAGCGGCCTCCCGGGAGACCCAGTACTTC	CASSQGAGLAASRETQYF
TRBJ2-2	TRBV7-2	.	.	TGTGCCAGCAGCTTAGCGGTTCACACGAGGGAGCTGTTTTTT	CASSLAVHTRELFF